A selection of T cell receptor beta chains follows, all from one sample in a study of T-cell reconstitution after alpha-beta-depleted transplantation in children. TCRdb reanalysed the PCR reads using MiXCR and keeps one entry per CDR3 protein. The sample holds 450,000 to 700,000 distinct CDR3 sequences, roughly a quarter seen once. The sample in question was PBMCs, obtained before TCRalphabeta/CD19-depleted stem cell transplant. Every receptor here comes from a boy younger than two with Wiskott-Aldrich syndrome, due to receive a stem cell transplant. CDR3s include the opening cysteine and the closing phenylalanine or tryptophan. Each record gives: clone size, J gene, V gene, D gene, CDR3 protein, CDR3 DNA. A D gene is named only where the DNA matches it firmly. Size values are once, few and many counts, or a class for expanded clones, and some rows have none.

-	TRBJ1-2	TRBV30	-	CAWSAGWDYGYTF	TGTGCCTGGAGTGCGGGGTGGGACTATGGCTACACCTTC
-	TRBJ1-2	TRBV30	-	CAGGRINYGYTF	TGTGCCGGCGGACGGATTAACTATGGCTACACCTTC
-	TRBJ2-7	TRBV30	-	CAWSVQYEQYF	TGTGCCTGGAGTGTACAGTACGAGCAGTACTTC
few	TRBJ2-4	TRBV7-8	-	CASSLLTGHIQYF	TGTGCCAGCAGCTTACTTACCGGGCACATTCAGTACTTC
-	TRBJ2-5	TRBV5-6	TRBD1	CASSLQGAETQYF	TGTGCCAGCAGCTTGCAGGGGGCAGAGACCCAGTACTTC
-	TRBJ2-1	TRBV15	TRBD2	CATGGGRRNEQFF	TGTGCCACCGGGGGGGGGAGGCGCAATGAGCAGTTCTTC
-	TRBJ2-3	TRBV7-7	TRBD2	CASSLSSGGSDTQYF	TGTGCCAGCAGCTTATCGTCGGGAGGGTCAGATACGCAGTATTTT
few	TRBJ1-6	TRBV7-2	-	CASSLNRSPLHF	TGTGCCAGCAGCTTAAACCGTTCACCCCTCCACTTT
-	TRBJ2-7	TRBV28	-	CASSTPGRAAYEQYF	TGTGCCAGCAGTACACCGGGACGCGCCGCCTACGAGCAGTACTTC
-	TRBJ2-7	TRBV18	-	CASSPGGDPYEQYF	TGTGCCAGCTCCCCCGGGGGCGATCCCTACGAGCAGTACTTC
few	TRBJ2-7	TRBV20-1	TRBD2	CSVPSGSYEQYF	TGCAGTGTCCCTAGCGGGTCCTACGAGCAGTACTTC
-	TRBJ2-1	TRBV7-6	TRBD2	CASSPKRDLHEQFF	TGTGCCAGCAGCCCGAAGCGGGATCTCCATGAGCAGTTCTTC
few	TRBJ2-5	TRBV7-9	-	CASSLSRAQETQYF	TGTGCCAGCAGCTTGTCCAGGGCACAAGAGACCCAGTACTTC
-	TRBJ2-5	TRBV5-1	TRBD1	CASSSQQGARQETQYF	TGCGCCAGCAGCTCGCAACAGGGGGCTAGACAAGAGACCCAGTACTTC
-	TRBJ2-1	TRBV11-1	-	CASSWIPGLLLLSSYNEQFF	TGTGCCAGCAGCTGGATACCGGGACTTCTACTTTTGAGCTCCTACAATGAGCAGTTCTTC
-	TRBJ2-7	TRBV2	-	CASNTIYEQYF	TGTGCCAGCAACACAATCTACGAGCAGTACTTC
few	TRBJ2-1	TRBV10-3	-	CAISEGANSGTYNEQFF	TGTGCCATCAGTGAGGGGGCTAATAGCGGTACCTACAATGAGCAGTTCTTC
-	TRBJ2-1	TRBV7-8	-	CASSLGSGEYNEQFF	TGTGCCAGCAGCTTAGGAAGCGGAGAATACAATGAGCAGTTCTTC
-	TRBJ2-1	TRBV7-2	-	CASSPGLPRQFF	TGTGCCAGCAGCCCGGGACTGCCTAGGCAGTTCTTC
few	TRBJ1-3	TRBV7-2	-	CASLITGNTIYF	TGTGCCAGCTTAATAACTGGAAACACCATATATTTT
-	TRBJ2-7	TRBV20-1	TRBD1	CSASRTGSEQYF	TGCAGTGCTAGTAGGACAGGGTCCGAGCAGTACTTC
-	TRBJ2-7	TRBV12-3/TRBV12-4	-	CASSFSGTWGTYEQYF	TGTGCCAGCAGTTTCTCCGGGACCTGGGGAACCTACGAGCAGTACTTC
few	TRBJ1-1	TRBV20-1	TRBD1	CSATPGQLNTEAFF	TGCAGTGCTACCCCGGGACAGCTAAACACTGAAGCTTTCTTT
few	TRBJ2-5	TRBV20-1	-	CSARGAGTQHF	TGCAGTGCTAGAGGGGCGGGGACCCAGCACTTC
few	TRBJ2-7	TRBV20-1	-	CSARDRRDNNEQYF	TGCAGTGCTAGAGATCGGCGGGACAACAACGAGCAGTACTTC
-	TRBJ2-7	TRBV5-6	-	CASSTMSPFYEQYF	TGTGCCAGCAGTACGATGAGTCCCTTCTACGAGCAGTACTTC
many	TRBJ2-1	TRBV5-1	-	CASSLGQGIYNEQFF	TGCGCCAGCAGCTTGGGCCAGGGCATCTACAATGAGCAGTTCTTC
few	TRBJ2-1	TRBV14	TRBD2	CASSTSGRFNEQFF	TGTGCCAGCAGCACAAGCGGGAGGTTTAATGAGCAGTTCTTC
few	TRBJ2-7	TRBV4-2	TRBD2	CASSQVGRIPFLAGDRYEQYF	TGTGCCAGCAGCCAAGTTGGCAGGATTCCCTTCTTAGCGGGAGATCGATACGAGCAGTACTTC
few	TRBJ1-1	TRBV5-1	-	CASSLLPTTGTEAFF	TGCGCCAGCAGCTTGTTGCCCACCACCGGCACTGAAGCTTTCTTT
many	TRBJ2-1	TRBV5-1	-	CASSKSADNEQFF	TGCGCCAGCAGCAAAAGCGCCGACAATGAGCAGTTCTTC
-	TRBJ1-6	TRBV7-9	-	CASSRTPGRSLPPLHF	TGTGCCAGCAGCAGGACCCCCGGACGGTCGCTCCCACCCCTCCACTTT
-	TRBJ2-5	TRBV20-1	-	CSARDYGNQETQYF	TGCAGTGCTAGAGATTACGGCAACCAAGAGACCCAGTACTTC
-	TRBJ2-7	TRBV20-1	TRBD2	CSALRTSTHEQYF	TGCAGTGCCCTACGGACTAGCACCCACGAGCAGTACTTC
-	TRBJ2-2	TRBV28	-	CASSLRARELFF	TGTGCCAGCAGTTTAAGAGCGCGGGAGCTGTTTTTT
-	TRBJ2-1	TRBV24-1	TRBD1	CATSDETGGMPSGSYNEQFF	TGTGCCACCAGTGATGAGACAGGGGGCATGCCTAGCGGCTCCTACAATGAGCAGTTCTTC
few	TRBJ2-1	TRBV5-5	TRBD2	CASSPLALAGVEQFF	TGTGCCAGCAGCCCCCTGGCGCTAGCGGGAGTTGAGCAGTTCTTC
few	TRBJ2-7	TRBV3-1	-	CASSPEPSAGQTSYEQYF	TGTGCCAGCAGCCCAGAACCATCAGCGGGACAGACCTCCTACGAGCAGTACTTC
few	TRBJ2-5	TRBV4-1	TRBD2	CASSDSGRGSRETQYF	TGCGCCAGCAGCGATAGCGGGAGGGGATCTCGGGAGACCCAGTACTTC
few	TRBJ1-2	TRBV20-1	-	CSADPQGTSYGYTF	TGCAGTGCTGACCCCCAGGGAACGAGCTATGGCTACACCTTC